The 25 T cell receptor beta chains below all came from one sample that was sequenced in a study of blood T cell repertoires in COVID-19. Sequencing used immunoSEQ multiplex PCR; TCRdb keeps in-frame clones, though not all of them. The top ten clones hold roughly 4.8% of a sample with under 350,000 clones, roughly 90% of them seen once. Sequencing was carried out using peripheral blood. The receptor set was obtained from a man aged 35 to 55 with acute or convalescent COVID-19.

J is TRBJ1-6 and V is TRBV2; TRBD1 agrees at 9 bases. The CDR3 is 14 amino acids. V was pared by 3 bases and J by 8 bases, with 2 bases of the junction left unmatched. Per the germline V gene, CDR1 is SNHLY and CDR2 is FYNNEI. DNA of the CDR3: TGTGCCAGCAGTGATGGGACAGGGTATTCACCCCTCCACTTT. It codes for CASSDGTGYSPLHF.

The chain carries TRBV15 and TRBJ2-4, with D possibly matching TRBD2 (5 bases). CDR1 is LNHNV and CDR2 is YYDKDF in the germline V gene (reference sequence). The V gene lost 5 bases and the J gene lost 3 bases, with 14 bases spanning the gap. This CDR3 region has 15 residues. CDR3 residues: CATSYGEWGKNIQYF. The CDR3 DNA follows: TGTGCCACCAGCTACGGGGAGTGGGGCAAAAACATTCAGTACTTC.

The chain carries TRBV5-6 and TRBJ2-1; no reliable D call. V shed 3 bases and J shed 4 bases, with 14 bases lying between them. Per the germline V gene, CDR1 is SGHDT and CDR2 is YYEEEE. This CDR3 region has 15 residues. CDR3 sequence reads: CASSSLTTLYNEQFF. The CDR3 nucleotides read TGTGCCAGCAGCTCGCTAACGACTCTGTACAATGAGCAGTTCTTC.

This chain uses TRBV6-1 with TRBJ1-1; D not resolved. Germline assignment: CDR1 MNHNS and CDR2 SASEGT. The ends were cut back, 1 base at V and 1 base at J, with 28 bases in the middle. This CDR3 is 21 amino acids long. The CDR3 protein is CASSEGEITRIPGVKNTEAFF. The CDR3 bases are TGTGCCAGCAGTGAAGGAGAAATTACTCGGATTCCGGGTGTAAAGAACACTGAAGCTTTCTTT.

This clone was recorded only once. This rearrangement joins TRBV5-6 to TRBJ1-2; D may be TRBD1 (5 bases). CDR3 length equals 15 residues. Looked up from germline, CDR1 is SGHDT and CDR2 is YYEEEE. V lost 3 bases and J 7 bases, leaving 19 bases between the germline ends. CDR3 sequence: CASSSLRGSISGYTF. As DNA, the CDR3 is TGTGCCAGCAGCTCCCTTAGGGGATCGATAAGTGGCTACACCTTC.

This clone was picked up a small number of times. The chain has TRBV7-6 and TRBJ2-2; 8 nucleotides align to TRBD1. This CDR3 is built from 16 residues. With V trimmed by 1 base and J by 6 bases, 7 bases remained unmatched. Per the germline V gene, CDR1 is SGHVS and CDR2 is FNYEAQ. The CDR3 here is CASSLVAGGAPGELFF. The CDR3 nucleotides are TGTGCCAGCAGCTTAGTTGCAGGGGGCGCCCCCGGGGAGCTGTTTTTT.

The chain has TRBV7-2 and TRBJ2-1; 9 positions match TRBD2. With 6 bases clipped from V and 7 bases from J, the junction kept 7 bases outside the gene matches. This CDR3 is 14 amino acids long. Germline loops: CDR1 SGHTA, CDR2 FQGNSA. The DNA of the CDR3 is TGTGCCAGCAGTGGACTGGGACTAGCAAATGAGCAGTTCTTC. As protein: CASSGLGLANEQFF.

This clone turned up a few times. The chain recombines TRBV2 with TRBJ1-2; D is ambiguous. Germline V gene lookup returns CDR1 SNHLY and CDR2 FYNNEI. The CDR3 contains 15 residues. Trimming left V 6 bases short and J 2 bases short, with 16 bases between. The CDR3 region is CASRSASTGNYGYTF. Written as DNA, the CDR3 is TGTGCCAGCAGATCCGCCTCGACGGGGAACTATGGCTACACCTTC.

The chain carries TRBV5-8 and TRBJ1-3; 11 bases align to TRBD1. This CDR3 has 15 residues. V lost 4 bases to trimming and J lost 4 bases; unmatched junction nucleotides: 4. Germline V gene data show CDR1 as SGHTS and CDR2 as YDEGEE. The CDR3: CASSRGTGGGNTIYF. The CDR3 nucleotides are TGTGCCAGCAGCCGCGGGACAGGGGGGGGAAACACCATATATTTT. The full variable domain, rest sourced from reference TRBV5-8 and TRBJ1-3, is EAGVTQSPTHLIKTRGQQATLRCSPISGHTSVYWYQQALGLGLQFLLWYDEGEERNRGNFPPRFSGRQFPNYSSELNVNALELEDSALYLCASSRGTGGGNTIYFGEGSWLTVV.

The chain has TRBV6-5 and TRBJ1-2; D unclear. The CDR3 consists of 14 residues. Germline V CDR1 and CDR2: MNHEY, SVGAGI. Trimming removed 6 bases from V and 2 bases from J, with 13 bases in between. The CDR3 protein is CASSTRNLNYGYTF. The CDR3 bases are TGTGCCAGCAGCACACGTAATTTAAACTATGGCTACACCTTC.

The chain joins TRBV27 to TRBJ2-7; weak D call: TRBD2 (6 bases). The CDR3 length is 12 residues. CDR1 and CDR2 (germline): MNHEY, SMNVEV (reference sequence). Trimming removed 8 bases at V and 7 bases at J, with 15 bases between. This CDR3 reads CASWISAGEQYF. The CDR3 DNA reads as TGTGCCAGCTGGATTTCGGCGGGAGAGCAGTACTTC.

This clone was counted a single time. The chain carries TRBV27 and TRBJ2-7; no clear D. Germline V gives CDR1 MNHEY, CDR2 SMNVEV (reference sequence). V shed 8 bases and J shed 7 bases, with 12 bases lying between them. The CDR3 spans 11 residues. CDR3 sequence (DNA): TGTGCCAGCGGCCACCCGTTGGAGCAGTACTTC. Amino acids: CASGHPLEQYF.

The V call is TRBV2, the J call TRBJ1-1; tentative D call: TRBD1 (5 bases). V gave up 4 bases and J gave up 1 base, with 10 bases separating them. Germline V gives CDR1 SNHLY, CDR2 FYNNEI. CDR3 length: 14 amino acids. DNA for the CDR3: TGTGCCAGCAGTGTGGGGCGCGGGAACACTGAAGCTTTCTTT. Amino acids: CASSVGRGNTEAFF.

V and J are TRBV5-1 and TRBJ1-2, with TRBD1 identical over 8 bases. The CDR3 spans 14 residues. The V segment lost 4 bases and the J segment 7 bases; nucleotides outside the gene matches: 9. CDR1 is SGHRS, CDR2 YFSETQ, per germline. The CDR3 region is CASSGQGALGGYTF. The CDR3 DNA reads TGCGCCAGCAGCGGCCAGGGGGCGCTTGGTGGCTACACCTTC.

CDR3 coding DNA: TGTGCCAGCAGCGTAGTAGCCAGCAACTATGGCTACACCTTC. This sequence encodes CASSVVASNYGYTF. The V call is TRBV9, the J call TRBJ1-2; no reliable D call. Trimming took 0 bases from V and 2 from J, leaving 8 bases between them. CDR3 size: 14 residues. Germline CDR1 SGDLS, CDR2 YYNGEE. Based on the CDR3 plus reference TRBV9 and TRBJ1-2, the full variable domain is DSGVTQTPKHLITATGQRVTLRCSPRSGDLSVYWYQQSLDQGLQFLIQYYNGEERAKGNILERFSAQQFPDLHSELNLSSLELGDSALYFCASSVVASNYGYTFGSGTRLTVV.

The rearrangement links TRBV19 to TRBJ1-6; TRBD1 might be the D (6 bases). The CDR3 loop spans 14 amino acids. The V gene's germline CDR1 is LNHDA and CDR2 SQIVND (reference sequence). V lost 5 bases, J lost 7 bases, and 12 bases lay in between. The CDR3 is CASSPTGTNSPLHF. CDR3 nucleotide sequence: TGTGCCAGTAGTCCTACAGGGACGAATTCACCCCTCCACTTT.

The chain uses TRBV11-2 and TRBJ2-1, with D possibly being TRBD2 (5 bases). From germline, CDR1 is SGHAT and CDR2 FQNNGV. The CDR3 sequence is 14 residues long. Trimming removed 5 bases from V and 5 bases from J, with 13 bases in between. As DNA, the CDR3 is TGTGCCAGCAGCCTCGAGCGGATTAACAATGAGCAGTTCTTC. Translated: CASSLERINNEQFF.

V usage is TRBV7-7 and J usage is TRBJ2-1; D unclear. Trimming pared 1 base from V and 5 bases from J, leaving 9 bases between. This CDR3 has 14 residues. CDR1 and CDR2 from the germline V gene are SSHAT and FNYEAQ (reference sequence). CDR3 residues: CASSLVYNHNEQFF. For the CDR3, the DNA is TGTGCCAGCAGCTTAGTGTACAACCACAATGAGCAGTTCTTC.

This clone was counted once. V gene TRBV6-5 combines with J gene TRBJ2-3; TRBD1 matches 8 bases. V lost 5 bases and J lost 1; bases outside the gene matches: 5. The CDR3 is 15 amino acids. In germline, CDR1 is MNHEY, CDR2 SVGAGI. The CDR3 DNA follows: TGTGCCAGCAGTACGACAGGGGTAGGCACAGATACGCAGTATTTT. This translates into CASSTTGVGTDTQYF.

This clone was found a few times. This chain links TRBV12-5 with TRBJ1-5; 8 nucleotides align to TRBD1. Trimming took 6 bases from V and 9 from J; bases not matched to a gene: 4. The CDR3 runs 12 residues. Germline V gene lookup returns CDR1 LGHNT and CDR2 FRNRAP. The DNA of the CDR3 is TGTGCTAGTGGGCTAACAGGGGGGCCCCAGCATTTT. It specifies CASGLTGGPQHF. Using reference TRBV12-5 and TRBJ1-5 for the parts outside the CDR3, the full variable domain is DARVTQTPRHKVTEMGQEVTMRCQPILGHNTVFWYRQTMMQGLELLAYFRNRAPLDDSGMPKDRFSAEMPDATLATLKIQPSEPRDSAVYFCASGLTGGPQHFGDGTRLSIL.

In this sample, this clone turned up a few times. The chain's CDR3 is CASTLEDTWNTEAFF. The CDR3, as DNA: TGTGCCAGCACTCTCGAGGACACTTGGAACACTGAAGCTTTCTTT. The chain combines TRBV2 with TRBJ1-1; TRBD1 is a possible D gene (5 bases). There are 15 residues in the CDR3. Per the germline V gene, CDR1 is SNHLY and CDR2 is FYNNEI. Trimming shortened V by 7 bases and J by 1 base, and 16 bases separated the two germline ends.

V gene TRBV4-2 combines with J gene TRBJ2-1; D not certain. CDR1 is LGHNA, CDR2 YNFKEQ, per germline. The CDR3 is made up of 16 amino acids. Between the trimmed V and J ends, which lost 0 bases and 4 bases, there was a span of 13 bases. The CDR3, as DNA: TGTGCCAGCAGCCAAGATCTAGGCGATCTGTACAATGAGCAGTTCTTC. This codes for CASSQDLGDLYNEQFF.

CDR3 loop: CASSSRVHNEQFF. CDR3 DNA: TGTGCCAGCAGCTCCAGGGTCCACAATGAGCAGTTCTTC. The genes are TRBV11-3 and TRBJ2-1; tentative D call: TRBD1 (5 bases). The V gene's germline CDR1 is SGHNT and CDR2 YENEEA. V was cut by 4 bases and J by 5 bases, with 9 bases left in between. The CDR3 extends over 13 amino acids. The full variable domain, with the rest looked up from reference TRBV11-3 and TRBJ2-1, is EAGVVQSPRYKIIEKKQPVAFWCNPISGHNTLYWYLQNLGQGPELLIRYENEEAVDDSQLPKDRFSAERLKGVDSTLKIQPAELGDSAVYLCASSSRVHNEQFFGPGTRLTVL.

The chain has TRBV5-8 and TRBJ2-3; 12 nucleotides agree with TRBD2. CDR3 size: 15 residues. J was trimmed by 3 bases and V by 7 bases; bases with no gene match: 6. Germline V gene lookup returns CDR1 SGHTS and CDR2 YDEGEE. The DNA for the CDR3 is TGTGCCAGCTGTATCGGACTAGCGGGGACAGATACGCAGTATTTT. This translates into CASCIGLAGTDTQYF.

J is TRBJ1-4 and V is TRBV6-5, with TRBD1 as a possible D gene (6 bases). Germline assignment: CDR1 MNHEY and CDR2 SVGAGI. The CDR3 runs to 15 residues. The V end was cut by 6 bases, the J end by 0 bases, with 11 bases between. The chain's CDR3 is CASRDSVATNEKLFF. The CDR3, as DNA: TGTGCCAGCAGGGACAGCGTGGCAACTAATGAAAAACTGTTTTTT.